These T cell receptor beta chains were read from a single sample in a study of cytomegalovirus exposure and HLA in healthy donors. Measured with immunoSEQ multiplex PCR; TCRdb has only the in-frame clones, and not every one. Of 150,000 to 200,000 clones listed, approximately 76% are singletons. Sequencing was done on a sample of PBMCs. The receptors derive from a female donor in good health and CMV-seronegative. The CDR3 runs from the conserved cysteine through the conserved F or W. D genes are given only for firm matches. Expanded clones are given a class, and other clones once, few, many or no size at all.

TRBJ1-1,NA,TRBV19,TRBD1,15,CASSLDRGTNTEAFF,TGTGCCAGTAGCCTGGACAGGGGGACGAACACTGAAGCTTTCTTT
TRBJ1-6,NA,TRBV6-4,NA,14,CASSDGTYNSPLHF,TGTGCCAGCAGCGACGGGACATATAATTCACCCCTCCACTTT
TRBJ2-5,few,TRBV12-5,NA,16,CASGSGLRGGQETQYF,TGTGCTAGTGGTTCCGGACTCAGAGGGGGCCAAGAGACCCAGTACTTC
TRBJ2-1,NA,TRBV29-1,TRBD1,14,CSHRGRGRYNEQFF,TGCAGCCACAGGGGCAGGGGAAGATACAATGAGCAGTTCTTC
TRBJ2-3,NA,TRBV4-2,NA,14,CASSQSTETDTQYF,TGTGCCAGCAGCCAGTCTACTGAAACAGATACGCAGTATTTT
TRBJ1-1,many,TRBV6-6,TRBD1,15,CASSSGQGKYTEAFF,TGTGCCAGCAGTTCCGGACAGGGGAAGTACACTGAAGCTTTCTTT
TRBJ1-3,NA,TRBV5-1,NA,16,CASSPEGGTPSNTIYF,TGCGCCAGCAGCCCCGAGGGGGGGACACCTTCGAACACCATATATTTT
TRBJ1-1,NA,TRBV5-1,NA,16,CASSLAPTPANTEAFF,TGCGCCAGCAGCTTGGCCCCGACTCCGGCCAACACTGAAGCTTTCTTT
TRBJ1-6,NA,TRBV6-5,TRBD1,15,CASSVTDRDSRPLHF,TGTGCCAGCAGCGTTACTGACAGGGACTCTCGACCCCTCCACTTT
TRBJ2-3,NA,TRBV5-1,TRBD2,19,CASSLVSGTSGGTRDTQYF,TGCGCCAGCAGCTTGGTCTCCGGGACTAGCGGGGGGACCCGTGATACGCAGTATTTT
TRBJ2-5,NA,TRBV7-8,NA,14,CASSPEGLQETQYF,TGTGCCAGCAGCCCGGAGGGACTGCAAGAGACCCAGTACTTC
TRBJ2-5,NA,TRBV21-1,NA,14,CASSKPVLQETQYF,TGTGCCAGCAGCAAACCCGTTTTACAAGAGACCCAGTACTTC
TRBJ2-3,NA,TRBV5-1,TRBD2,15,CASSLASTSADTQYF,TGCGCCAGCAGCTTGGCTTCGACTAGCGCAGATACGCAGTATTTT
TRBJ2-7,few,TRBV7-2,NA,14,CASSPGAGAFEQYF,TGTGCCAGCAGCCCAGGGGCGGGAGCGTTTGAGCAGTACTTC
TRBJ2-5,NA,TRBV11-2,NA,13,CASSFGSQETQYF,TGTGCCAGCAGCTTTGGCAGCCAAGAGACCCAGTACTTC
TRBJ2-5,NA,TRBV30,TRBD1,15,CAWSARTGSQETQYF,TGTGCCTGGAGCGCAAGGACAGGGAGTCAAGAGACCCAGTACTTC
TRBJ1-2,NA,TRBV19,TRBD1,14,CASSSDRGNNGYTF,TGTGCCAGTAGTTCTGACAGGGGAAATAATGGCTACACCTTC
TRBJ2-7,NA,TRBV5-1,TRBD2,15,CASSERTSGSYEQYF,TGCGCCAGCAGCGAAAGGACTAGCGGATCCTACGAGCAGTACTTC
TRBJ2-7,NA,TRBV7-3,NA,15,CASSLSPGMPYEQYF,TGTGCCAGCAGCTTATCCCCAGGGATGCCCTACGAGCAGTACTTC
TRBJ2-7,NA,TRBV5-1,NA,14,CASSPGDSSYEQYF,TGCGCCAGCAGCCCGGGCGACAGCTCCTACGAGCAGTACTTC